This TCR beta chain was recovered during a study of T cells in Graves' hyperthyroidism and ophthalmopathy. The hyperthyroidism patients had all been newly diagnosed, and their disease duration was under 2 months. Their ages ranged from 18 to 65 years. Exclusions: uncontrolled infection, other autoimmune disease, pregnancy, lactation. This clonotype appeared a few times. Its antigen is currently unknown. Germline CDR1 and CDR2: SGDLS and YYNGEE. Trimming at V came to 0 bases and at J to 5 bases, leaving 10 bases not matched to a gene. CDR3 length: 17 amino acids. RNA transcripts yielded amplified TCR beta CDR3 regions. The TCR CDR3 was amplified in a first-round RT-PCR using the HTBI primer set. TCRdb re-called the multiplex PCR reads through MiXCR, storing one row per CDR3 protein. The sample comprises about 620,000 distinct CDR3 sequences, 15% to 20% of which are singletons, and 3.5% to 4% rests with the top ten.

Study-wide results and limits: Blood also contained most expanded thyroid clonotypes above 0.001.

The chain uses TRBV9 and TRBJ2-5, with TRBD2 identical over 10 bases. The receptor's source is a woman in her 30s with Graves' hyperthyroidism. The sample taken for sequencing was blood. For the CDR3, the DNA is TGTGCCAGCAGCGTAGGGGCTAGCGGGAGCTATGGGGAGACCCAGTACTTC. Residues: CASSVGASGSYGETQYF.